This T cell receptor (beta chain) is drawn from a study of glioma-infiltrating T cells after dendritic cell vaccination (dated by TCRdb to the mid-2010s). In the study overall: Of the roughly 15 glioblastoma patients in the cohort, all drawn from Phase I and II dendritic cell vaccination trials, 9 were newly diagnosed and 6 had recurrent disease. Between about 2003 and 2012, patients were given autologous tumor lysate-pulsed dendritic cell vaccination. The vaccine consisted of monocyte-derived dendritic cells cultured seven days with IL-4 and GM-CSF, then pulsed overnight with autologous tumor lysate. Each patient was given three intradermal dendritic cell vaccine injections, spaced two weeks apart, in the arm below the axilla. In glioblastoma patients vaccinated with dendritic cells, deep sequencing of TCR beta CDR3 regions served to measure the amount of tumor-infiltrating lymphocytes and to compare repertoires between tumor and blood. Survival after dendritic cell vaccination was correlated with TCR sequencing metrics such as TIL content and the overlap between tumor and blood repertoires. Broader findings and caveats from the paper: The TCR overlap response model with three groups was called speculative and said to need prospective validation. TCR clonality showed no direct relationship with survival, which suggests that a diverse polyclonal response may be important. The cohort was small and heterogeneous, with few patients having full blood and tumor sets and even fewer initial-recurrent tumor pairs. Higher estimated pretreatment TIL content predicted longer time to progression and overall survival after dendritic cell vaccination.

Explained via the paper, the time point label denotes: after dendritic cell vaccination, including at tumor progression/relapse. To be selected, patients needed enough residual fresh-frozen tumor tissue and more than two years of available survival data. An isocitrate dehydrogenase mutation was not carried by any of the glioblastoma patients, although molecular status was otherwise variable. PBMC collection took place before vaccination, two weeks after the third vaccination, and at tumor progression if progression occurred. Genomic DNA was extracted with the Qiagen DNeasy Blood extraction Kit. Using the immunoSEQ assay, TCRB CDR3 regions were amplified from 1.5 to 2 micrograms of genomic DNA, or from all available DNA when less than that was on hand. For multiplex PCR, 60 forward primers for TCR V beta segments and 13 reverse primers for J beta segments were used. To estimate the number of reads per starting template, synthetic control templates were added to each sample at limiting dilution. The Illumina HiSeq System generated 87 bp sequencing reads. The study's processing was this. PCR and sequencing errors were removed by a nearest neighbor algorithm that merged closely related sequences. TCR overlap was measured as the percentage of unique tumor TCR beta sequences that were also present in the peripheral blood of the same patient. Here the immuneACCESS table is served through TCRdb, limited to in-frame sequences with V and J called. Missing clones are a known gap in these copies; in checked studies unresolved V genes cover under half, and the rest lacks a known reason. That table supplies the V and J calls and clone size; D and trimming were determined from the DNA. The sample data list tens of thousands of clones, and 80% to 85% of these were observed just once. Less than 7.5% of the sample is taken by the ten largest.

In its sample, this clone was seen once. The specificity of this receptor is unknown. No much larger clonotype is one base removed from it; base qualities were not supplied. The germline V gene provides CDR1 SQVTM and CDR2 ANQGSEA. The CDR3, from cysteine to phenylalanine, totals 12 residues. The kept DNA is CDR3 alone, 36 bases in frame from the first base. V loses 8 bases at its end and J loses 4 bases; junction bases beyond the gene matches: 7. This sequence uses TRBV29-1 and TRBJ1-1; TRBD1 fits 7 bases in the junction. This sample comprised blood, obtained after dendritic cell vaccination. This receptor was identified in a human donor with glioblastoma. In nucleotides, the sequence is TGCAGCAGTCAACGACAGGGCACTGAAGCTTTCTTT. It translates as CSSQRQGTEAFF.